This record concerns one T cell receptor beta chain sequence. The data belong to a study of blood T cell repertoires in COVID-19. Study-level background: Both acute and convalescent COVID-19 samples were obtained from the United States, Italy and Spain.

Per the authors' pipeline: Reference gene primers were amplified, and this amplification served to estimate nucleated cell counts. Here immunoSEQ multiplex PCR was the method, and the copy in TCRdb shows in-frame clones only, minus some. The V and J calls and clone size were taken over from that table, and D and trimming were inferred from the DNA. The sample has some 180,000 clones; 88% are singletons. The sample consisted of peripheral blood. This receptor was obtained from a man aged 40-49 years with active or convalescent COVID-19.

This CDR3 reads CASRSKTGDSNQPQHF. CDR3 in DNA: TGTGCCAGTAGATCCAAGACAGGGGATAGCAATCAGCCCCAGCATTTT. V and J are TRBV19 and TRBJ1-5, with 8 positions matching TRBD1. CDR1 and CDR2 from the germline V gene are LNHDA and SQIVND (reference sequence). The CDR3 runs 16 residues. The junction had 7 bases not matched to a gene; V was cut back by 6 bases and J by 0 bases.